The following is a T cell receptor (beta chain) sequence with its context. The sample originates from a study of blood T cell repertoires in COVID-19. Clones were read by immunoSEQ multiplex PCR, and TCRdb kept only the in-frame ones, dropping some. The sample carries 75,000 to 90,000 clones, 90% recorded once. Germline loops: CDR1 SGDLS, CDR2 YYNGEE. The CDR3 spans 14 residues. V shed 0 bases and J shed 0 bases, with 7 bases lying between them. The sequencing input was peripheral blood. The V gene is TRBV9, the J gene TRBJ2-7; D is unclear. The TCR originated in a woman between 50 and 59 years old in a cohort sampled during active COVID-19. CDR3 sequence (DNA): TGTGCCAGCAGCGTAGAGATCGGCTCCTACGAGCAGTACTTC. Its translation: CASSVEIGSYEQYF.